These T cell receptor beta chains were read from a single sample in a study of blood T cell repertoires in COVID-19. Assay: immunoSEQ multiplex PCR; the TCRdb copy retains only in-frame clones and omits some. Here the sample spans some 250,000 clones, 91% being singletons. The sequencing input was PBMCs or T cells enriched from blood (not recorded which). The source is a human donor in a cohort exposed to, infected with or recovered from COVID-19 (not recorded which). The donor label of this sample is uncertain. The CDR3 runs from the conserved cysteine through the conserved F or W. Each record gives: J gene, D gene, clone size, V gene, CDR3 protein, CDR3 DNA. A D gene is named only where the DNA matches it firmly. Only some rows state a clone size, as once, few, many or a class for expanded clones.

TRBJ1-1	TRBD1	once	TRBV28	CASSLQTGQGVMNTEAFF	TGTGCCAGCAGTTTACAGACGGGACAGGGGGTAATGAACACTGAAGCTTTCTTT
TRBJ2-3	TRBD1	.	TRBV5-1	CASSLSAGQGADTQYF	TGCGCCAGCAGCTTGTCGGCGGGCCAGGGGGCAGATACGCAGTATTTT
TRBJ2-1	TRBD1	.	TRBV28	CASLEVRGYYNEQFF	TGTGCCAGCCTCGAGGTCAGGGGGTACTACAATGAGCAGTTCTTC
TRBJ2-1	.	.	TRBV10-2	CASSDVSLLAYNEQFF	TGCGCCAGCAGTGACGTGAGCCTACTCGCCTACAATGAGCAGTTCTTC
TRBJ2-6	.	.	TRBV30	CAWRDGRVASGANVLTF	TGTGCCTGGAGGGACGGCAGGGTGGCCTCTGGGGCCAACGTCCTGACTTTC
TRBJ1-2	.	.	TRBV5-6	CASSLSPGTSRRGYTF	TGTGCCAGCAGCTTGTCACCCGGGACATCCCGGAGGGGCTACACCTTC
TRBJ1-2	TRBD1	.	TRBV19	CASSNMGQGRGYTF	TGTGCCAGTAGTAACATGGGACAGGGACGAGGCTACACCTTC
TRBJ1-1	.	.	TRBV28	CASSQNLNTEAFF	TGTGCCAGCAGTCAGAACCTGAACACTGAAGCTTTCTTT
TRBJ2-7	TRBD2	.	TRBV7-3	CASSESRLAGLLGEQYF	TGTGCCAGCAGCGAAAGTAGGCTAGCGGGGCTCCTAGGCGAGCAGTACTTC
TRBJ2-2	.	.	TRBV27	CASSFRGSRTGELFF	TGTGCCAGCAGTTTTCGGGGGAGTCGCACCGGGGAGCTGTTTTTT
TRBJ2-3	TRBD1	.	TRBV5-5	CASSLARGSLTDTQYF	TGTGCCAGCAGCTTGGCCAGGGGGAGCCTCACAGATACGCAGTATTTT
TRBJ2-5	.	.	TRBV4-1	CASSQMGEGETQYF	TGCGCCAGCAGCCAAATGGGCGAGGGAGAGACCCAGTACTTC
TRBJ1-4	TRBD1	.	TRBV7-9	CASSSIRGLGEKLFF	TGTGCCAGCAGCTCAATCAGGGGGCTGGGTGAAAAACTGTTTTTT
TRBJ1-4	.	.	TRBV5-1	CASGTGVNEKLFF	TGCGCCAGCGGAACGGGGGTTAATGAAAAACTGTTTTTT
TRBJ1-2	TRBD1	.	TRBV3-1/TRBV3-2	CASSPGPTGEGFGYTF	TGTGCCAGCAGCCCGGGGCCGACAGGGGAGGGATTCGGCTACACCTTC
TRBJ2-7	.	.	TRBV4-3	CASSQERGSSYEQYF	TGCGCCAGCAGCCAAGAAAGGGGGAGCTCCTACGAGCAGTACTTC
TRBJ1-2	.	.	TRBV20-1	CSAPVNYGYTF	TGCAGTGCCCCCGTTAACTATGGCTACACCTTC
TRBJ1-4	.	.	TRBV7-9	CASSTRSPTNEKLFF	TGTGCCAGCAGCACTCGAAGCCCAACTAATGAAAAACTGTTTTTT
TRBJ1-4	TRBD1	.	TRBV10-3	CAISGTGVNEKLFF	TGTGCCATCTCCGGGACAGGGGTTAATGAAAAACTGTTTTTT
TRBJ1-4	.	.	TRBV7-9	CASSLGQDNEKLFF	TGTGCCAGCAGCTTAGGACAGGATAATGAAAAACTGTTTTTT
TRBJ1-2	TRBD1	.	TRBV2	CASSFRQGVDYGYTF	TGTGCCAGCAGTTTTCGACAGGGGGTGGACTATGGCTACACCTTC
TRBJ2-2	.	.	TRBV27	CASSRRGVGTGELFF	TGTGCCAGCAGCCGGCGCGGGGTCGGCACCGGGGAGCTGTTTTTT
TRBJ2-3	.	.	TRBV7-2	CASSLEWRGGDTQYF	TGTGCCAGCAGCTTAGAGTGGAGAGGGGGAGATACGCAGTATTTT
TRBJ1-1	TRBD1	.	TRBV29-1	CSVAGQGAFF	TGCAGCGTTGCGGGACAGGGAGCTTTCTTT
TRBJ1-2	.	.	TRBV5-6	CASSGTKAGVNYGYTF	TGTGCCAGCAGCGGTACTAAGGCAGGGGTAAACTATGGCTACACCTTC
TRBJ2-7	.	.	TRBV18	CASSPRVTYEQYF	TGTGCCAGCTCCCCGAGGGTGACTTACGAGCAGTACTTC
TRBJ1-1	.	.	TRBV29-1	CSVARGGTEAFF	TGCAGCGTTGCGAGGGGGGGTACTGAAGCTTTCTTT
TRBJ2-1	TRBD1	.	TRBV5-1	CASSHGQGLNGQFF	TGCGCCAGCAGTCATGGACAGGGCTTGAATGGGCAGTTCTTC
TRBJ2-5	.	.	TRBV21-1	CASSKVGEETQYF	TGTGCCAGCAGCAAAGTAGGGGAAGAGACCCAGTACTTC
TRBJ1-6	.	few	TRBV7-6	CASSLDTGGGSPLHF	TGTGCCAGCAGCTTAGATACGGGAGGAGGTTCACCCCTCCACTTT